This TCR beta chain was documented in a study of regulatory T cells in long-lasting Graves disease. This clonotype appeared a few times. Trimming removed 2 bases from V and 3 bases from J; junction bases left unmatched: 11. CDR3 length equals 17 residues. Germline assignment: CDR1 GTSNPN and CDR2 SVGIG (reference sequence). Arm-PCR of CDR3 regions and iRepertoire HTBI primers were used to build TCR beta libraries. TCRdb analysed the multiplex PCR reads with MiXCR anew, one entry per CDR3 protein. The sample yields around 420,000 distinct CDR3 sequences, around a sixth seen once. Time point meaning: newly diagnosed GD, antithyroid drugs for less than 3 months. Construction of the TCR library relied on RNA isolated from PBMCs.

The clonotype originates from a female donor with Graves disease. This sample comprised peripheral blood mononuclear cells (PBMCs), obtained at new diagnosis, from a patient treated with antithyroid drugs. The V and J genes are TRBV30 and TRBJ1-5, with 9 positions matching TRBD1. The CDR3 sequence: CAWSPGTGSGVNQPQHF. DNA of the CDR3: TGTGCCTGGAGTCCCGGGACAGGGAGTGGGGTCAATCAGCCCCAGCATTTT.